The 12 T cell receptor beta chains below come from one sample, sequenced in a study of regulatory T cells in long-lasting Graves disease. Time point described: newly diagnosed GD, antithyroid drugs for less than 3 months. Scientists built the TCR library using RNA that was extracted from PBMCs. Combining iRepertoire HTBI primers with Arm-PCR of CDR3 regions, the authors built TCR beta libraries. TCRdb re-called the multiplex PCR reads through MiXCR, storing one row per CDR3 protein. Here the sample spans about 530,000 distinct CDR3 sequences, about 16% being singletons. Separately, the same data were catalogued under a study of T cells in Graves' hyperthyroidism and ophthalmopathy.

The starting material was peripheral blood mononuclear cells (PBMCs), obtained at new diagnosis, from a patient treated with antithyroid drugs. The origin of the receptors is a woman aged 35-60 years with Graves disease.

This clonotype was seen at least ten times. This chain connects TRBV3-1 to TRBJ2-3; D gene ambiguous. Trimming removed 8 bases at V and 3 bases at J, with 3 bases between. The CDR3 spans 10 residues. CDR1 and CDR2 from the germline V gene are LGHDT and YNNKEL (reference sequence). The CDR3 is CASGTDTQYF. In nucleotides, the CDR3 is TGTGCCAGCGGGACAGATACGCAGTATTTT.

The chain carries TRBV12-5 and TRBJ1-2; 7 bases fit TRBD1. From germline, CDR1 is LGHNT and CDR2 FRNRAP. This CDR3 comprises 15 residues. Trimming took 5 bases from V and 7 from J; bases not matched to a gene: 13. For the CDR3, the DNA is TGTGCTAGTGGTCCCCGGCAGGGGACAGCCCTTGGCTACACCTTC. This sequence encodes CASGPRQGTALGYTF.

In its sample, this clonotype was seen many times. V is TRBV18 and J is TRBJ1-4; 7 bases fit TRBD1. The V gene's germline CDR1 is KGHSH and CDR2 LQKENI. V trimming: 1 base; J trimming: 8 bases; junction bases outside the gene matches: 10. The CDR3 is 16 residues long. The CDR3 is CASSPRQGGAKEKLFF. In nucleotides, the CDR3 is TGTGCCAGCTCACCACGACAGGGAGGTGCAAAAGAAAAACTGTTTTTT. Filled out from reference TRBV18 and TRBJ1-4, the complete variable domain reads NAGVMQNPRHLVRRRGQEARLRCSPMKGHSHVYWYRQLPEEGLKFMVYLQKENIIDESGMPKERFSAEFPKEGPSILRIQQVVRGDSAAYFCASSPRQGGAKEKLFFGSGTQLSVL.

This clonotype was observed a handful of times. V and J are TRBV7-9 and TRBJ2-3, with unresolved D. The CDR3 is 17 amino acids. Germline values: CDR1 SEHNR, CDR2 FQNEAQ (reference sequence). V was shortened by 5 bases and J by 5 bases, with 23 bases between the two germline ends. CDR3 nucleotides: TGTGCCAGCAGCCCCTTTAGTGGAATCCTCCCGGGAGATACGCAGTATTTT. Translation gives CASSPFSGILPGDTQYF. Complete variable domain (other parts from reference TRBV7-9 and TRBJ2-3): DTGVSQNPRHKITKRGQNVTFRCDPISEHNRLYWYRQTLGQGPEFLTYFQNEAQLEKSRLLSDRFSAERPKGSFSTLEIQRTEQGDSAMYLCASSPFSGILPGDTQYFGPGTRLTVL.

There are many counts of this clonotype. The chain joins TRBV2 to TRBJ2-3; 11 bases are shared with TRBD2. The CDR3 has 15 residues. In germline, CDR1 is SNHLY, CDR2 FYNNEI. V trimming: 6 bases; J trimming: 5 bases; junction bases outside the gene matches: 7. CDR3 in DNA: TGTGCCAGCAGAGCTAGCGGGGGGAGGAAAGATACGCAGTATTTT. This encodes CASRASGGRKDTQYF.

The gene calls are TRBV20-1 and TRBJ2-5; TRBD2 aligns across 7 bases. Per germline, CDR1 DFQATT and CDR2 SNEGSKA (reference sequence). CDR3 length: 13 amino acids. V shed 6 bases, J shed 4 bases, and the junction held 8 bases outside the gene matches. The CDR3 spells CSAASGATETQYF. CDR3 nucleotide sequence: TGCAGTGCAGCCAGCGGGGCGACAGAGACCCAGTACTTC.

This clonotype was recorded many times. The chain is built from TRBV11-2 and TRBJ1-2; 9 bases are shared with TRBD1. J gave up 8 bases and V 1 base, and 11 bases lay outside the gene matches. Germline V CDR1 and CDR2: SGHAT, FQNNGV. This CDR3 has 16 residues. As DNA, the CDR3 is TGTGCCAGCAGCTTAGGTGGGGACAGGGTGTCGGTAGGCTACACCTTC. This gives the protein CASSLGGDRVSVGYTF. The full variable domain, in which reference TRBV11-2 and TRBJ1-2 provide the parts outside the CDR3, is EAGVAQSPRYKIIEKRQSVAFWCNPISGHATLYWYQQILGQGPKLLIQFQNNGVVDDSQLPKDRFSAERLKGVDSTLKIQPAKLEDSAVYLCASSLGGDRVSVGYTFGSGTRLTVV.

This clonotype has a count of ten or more. V is TRBV24-1 and J is TRBJ1-5; no firm D call. Per the germline V gene, CDR1 is KGHDR and CDR2 is SFDVKD. The CDR3 covers 13 residues. Trimming stripped 5 bases from V and 6 bases from J, with 10 bases between. CDR3 in amino acids: CATSGGDGQPQHF. CDR3 DNA sequence: TGTGCCACCAGTGGTGGGGATGGTCAGCCCCAGCATTTT.

This clonotype appeared many times. V usage is TRBV2 and J usage is TRBJ1-2; D not certain. Germline V gene lookup returns CDR1 SNHLY and CDR2 FYNNEI. The V and J ends lost 8 bases and 3 bases respectively, with 13 bases between them. CDR3 length: 13 residues. CDR3 DNA: TGTGCCAGCGGTAATCGACGGGACTATGGCTACACCTTC. Amino acids: CASGNRRDYGYTF.

The table lists this clonotype with many counts. The CDR3 protein is CALGGDGPYEQYF. The CDR3 nucleotides read TGTGCCTTGGGGGGGGACGGGCCCTACGAGCAGTACTTC. The chain links TRBV7-9 to TRBJ2-7; 7 bases are a match to TRBD2. This CDR3 region has 13 residues. V was clipped by 11 bases and J by 2 bases; unmatched bases: 9. Germline loops: CDR1 SEHNR, CDR2 FQNEAQ (reference sequence).

The table lists this clonotype with a count of one. The conserved final phenylalanine or tryptophan is absent from the CDR3, which likely points to a read error. The chain links TRBV11-2 to TRBJ1-3, with D hard to call. V lost 4 bases to trimming and J lost 4 bases, with 11 bases between them. The CDR3 runs 14 residues. In germline, CDR1 is SGHAT, CDR2 FQNNGV. Here the CDR3 DNA reads TGTGCCAGCAGCTCCGGACTGGCCGGAAACACCATATATCTT. Translated: CASSSGLAGNTIYL.

This clonotype was seen more than once but under ten times. The chain is built from TRBV7-3 and TRBJ2-3; D is possibly TRBD1 or TRBD2 (5 bases each). The CDR3 length is 14 residues. Germline CDR1 is SGHTA and CDR2 is FQGTGA. V was pared by 4 bases and J by 6 bases, with 14 bases between. CDR3 bases: TGTGCCAGCAGCTACAGCGCCGAGGGGGATACGCAGTATTTT. Protein product: CASSYSAEGDTQYF.